The rows below give T cell receptor beta chains drawn from one sample of a study of CD8 T cells in ankylosing spondylitis. TCRdb reanalysed the 5' RACE reads using MiXCR and keeps one entry per CDR3 protein. The sample has 300,000 to 350,000 distinct CDR3 sequences, 9.5% to 13% seen once; the top ten hold 9.1%. The source material was blood, either unsorted or a sorted T cell fraction (not recorded which). The receptors were gathered from a female donor with ankylosing spondylitis or in good health (not recorded which). Both conserved end residues are part of each CDR3. The D gene is left open where the match is weak.

D,V,J,CDR3
TRBD1,TRBV24-1,TRBJ1-2,CATSDSGRAGGANYGYTF
.,TRBV21-1,TRBJ1-2,CASLSVSGDVGYGYTF
.,TRBV6-5,TRBJ2-7,CASSYRDTLGPYEQYF
.,TRBV9,TRBJ2-1,CASSVATQGSYNEQFF
.,TRBV30,TRBJ2-3,CAWTGSTDTQYF
.,TRBV30,TRBJ2-1,CAWSVGAEQFF
TRBD1,TRBV20-1,TRBJ2-7,CSAGPGTGIYEQYF
TRBD1,TRBV9,TRBJ1-1,CASSVEGAHTEAFF
.,TRBV13,TRBJ1-3,CASSTRRSDGNTIYF
.,TRBV2,TRBJ1-1,CASSEDSKMNTEAFF
TRBD1,TRBV6-1,TRBJ1-5,CASRGQDNQPQHF
.,TRBV28,TRBJ2-7,CASAGTVTYEQYF
.,TRBV7-8,TRBJ2-2,CASSLNQGRKSNAGELFF
TRBD2,TRBV20-1,TRBJ2-1,CSASFVGLAGGDSYNEQFF
TRBD2,TRBV6-2/TRBV6-3,TRBJ2-3,CASSAGTSSTDTQYF
.,TRBV24-1,TRBJ1-5,CATRAGGGSNQPQHF
.,TRBV20-1,TRBJ2-7,CSARKIPWGTTYEQYF
.,TRBV20-1,TRBJ2-3,CSALRGGFPDTQYF
.,TRBV28,TRBJ2-1,CASKLADGNEQFF
.,TRBV9,TRBJ1-5,CASSVDGASQPQHF
.,TRBV20-1,TRBJ2-7,CSAGDRYEQYF
TRBD1,TRBV20-1,TRBJ2-7,CSAREAGTGLAYEQYF
TRBD1,TRBV5-1,TRBJ1-1,CASSQQGSSTEAFF
.,TRBV29-1,TRBJ2-7,CSVGRADHEQYF
TRBD2,TRBV5-1,TRBJ2-4,CASSFGGGPKNIQYF
.,TRBV10-3,TRBJ2-4,CAISEGFGLGAKNIQYF
TRBD2,TRBV28,TRBJ2-3,CASRRTSGRRDTQYF
.,TRBV20-1,TRBJ2-7,CSAPPDIYPYEQYF
.,TRBV29-1,TRBJ1-1,CSVESGSDTEAFF
.,TRBV5-1,TRBJ1-1,CASSLEGFEAFF
TRBD2,TRBV12-3/TRBV12-4,TRBJ2-1,CASIPTSGSRNEQFF
.,TRBV20-1,TRBJ2-7,CSALGSGVDEQYF
.,TRBV12-3/TRBV12-4,TRBJ2-5,CASSPLRGRETQYF
TRBD2,TRBV10-3,TRBJ2-3,CAIRGLAGGSSTDTQYF
TRBD2,TRBV28,TRBJ2-5,CASSLYAGVLEETQYF
.,TRBV20-1,TRBJ2-3,CSALARGTSTDTQYF
TRBD2,TRBV5-6,TRBJ2-1,CASSSWGGGLYNEQFF
.,TRBV29-1,TRBJ2-5,CSVEVGRRSQYF
.,TRBV10-3,TRBJ2-1,CAIRGSSSYNEQFF
TRBD1,TRBV12-3/TRBV12-4,TRBJ1-2,CASIQTGQGLGGYTF
.,TRBV5-1,TRBJ1-1,CASSLASGGRAFF
.,TRBV5-1,TRBJ2-5,CASSPTAEETQYF
.,TRBV28,TRBJ2-7,CASSSPYWEQYF
.,TRBV7-2,TRBJ2-4,CASSLGQGNKNIQYF
TRBD1,TRBV7-6,TRBJ2-5,CASSSDRVVGETQYF
TRBD2,TRBV20-1,TRBJ2-5,CSARDVGLAGRPETQYF
.,TRBV5-4,TRBJ2-5,CASSPSSFMGETQYF
TRBD2,TRBV20-1,TRBJ2-2,CSANPLRGGNTGELFF
.,TRBV5-1,TRBJ1-5,CASSLGDGSNQPQHF
.,TRBV7-9,TRBJ2-3,CASSIEARQADTQYF
.,TRBV7-2,TRBJ2-1,CASSFSYEQFF
.,TRBV7-9,TRBJ2-1,CASSLGEASNEQFF
.,TRBV5-1,TRBJ1-4,CASSPGAAGGRNEKLFF
.,TRBV20-1,TRBJ2-3,CSAGRQDTQYF
.,TRBV4-1,TRBJ2-3,CASSQDAGVTDTQYF
.,TRBV7-3,TRBJ1-1,CASSSKQGNTEAFF
TRBD1,TRBV20-1,TRBJ2-2,CSARKPQGTGELFF
.,TRBV7-2,TRBJ2-2,CASSSIRPGELFF